This is a list of T cell receptor beta chains from one sample in a study of T cell repertoires in cytomegalovirus infection. TCRdb reprocessed the reads via MiXCR and lists one record per CDR3 protein. The sample shows 310,000 or so distinct CDR3 sequences, about a sixth of them seen only once. What was sequenced was PBMCs. All receptors come from a human donor in good health (CMV status not recorded). Some clones in this sample may be carry-over from other donors' samples. CDR3s include the opening cysteine and the closing phenylalanine or tryptophan. A D gene is named only where the DNA matches it firmly. Clone size appears in some rows only: once, few, many, or a class for an expanded clone.

>-|13|TRBV28|TRBJ2-5|few
TGTGCCAGCAGGGACACTTACCAAGAGACCCAGTACTTC
CASRDTYQETQYF
>-|15|TRBV11-2|TRBJ1-1|-
TGTGCCAGCAGCTCCATACAGGGAAAGAACACTGAAGCTTTCTTT
CASSSIQGKNTEAFF
>-|15|TRBV4-1|TRBJ1-2|-
TGCGCCAGCAGCCAAGTCCCCCTGCAGGCTTATGGCTACACCTTC
CASSQVPLQAYGYTF
>TRBD1|15|TRBV19|TRBJ1-5|many
TGTGCCAGTAACCCTGACAGGGTTGACAATCAGCCCCAGCATTTT
CASNPDRVDNQPQHF
>-|18|TRBV6-8|TRBJ1-4|few
TGTGCCAGCAGTCCTCAATCGGTCGGCGTTGCAACTAATGAAAAACTGTTTTTT
CASSPQSVGVATNEKLFF
>-|13|TRBV28|TRBJ1-2|-
TGTGCCAGCAGCCCCCTACCTCCGCGCGGCTACACCTTC
CASSPLPPRGYTF
>-|14|TRBV7-9|TRBJ2-7|few
TGTGCCAGCAGCTTAGGGGCCCCCACCTACGAGCAGTACTTC
CASSLGAPTYEQYF
>-|15|TRBV7-6|TRBJ2-7|-
TGTGCCAGCAGCTTAGAATCAGGGAGCTCCTACGAGCAGTACTTC
CASSLESGSSYEQYF
>TRBD2|14|TRBV20-1|TRBJ2-1|-
TGCAGTGCTATGCGGGGGAGCTCCTACAATGAGCAGTTCTTC
CSAMRGSSYNEQFF
>TRBD1|14|TRBV12-5|TRBJ2-7|-
TGTGCTAGTGGTCCCTCGACAGGGATCTACGAGCAGTACTTC
CASGPSTGIYEQYF
>TRBD2|17|TRBV6-2/TRBV6-3|TRBJ2-1|many
TGTGCCAGCAGTTACTCCGGGGCGGGGGGAATTTACAATGAGCAGTTCTTC
CASSYSGAGGIYNEQFF
>-|17|TRBV20-1|TRBJ2-3|few
TGCAGTGCTAATACCCTCGGGACCGAATACTACACAGATACGCAGTATTTT
CSANTLGTEYYTDTQYF
>-|14|TRBV20-1|TRBJ2-3|-
TGCAGTGCCAGCGCAGCGCCAGGCGCAGATACGCAGTATTTT
CSASAAPGADTQYF
>TRBD1|15|TRBV20-1|TRBJ1-1|-
TGCAGTGGAGGACAGGGAAGGGCTGGGAACACTGAAGCTTTCTTT
CSGGQGRAGNTEAFF
>-|15|TRBV7-2|TRBJ1-2|many
TGTGCCAGCAGCTTAGTGGGCGACCCGAACTATGGCTACACCTTC
CASSLVGDPNYGYTF
>TRBD2|15|TRBV7-3|TRBJ2-1|many
TGTGCCAGCAGCTTAATTAGCGGGAGAGGGAATGAGCAGTTCTTC
CASSLISGRGNEQFF
>TRBD2|16|TRBV5-4|TRBJ2-5|few
TGTGCCAGCAGCTTGGAGTTGCGGGGGGGCATGAAGACCCAGTACTTC
CASSLELRGGMKTQYF
>-|13|TRBV6-6|TRBJ1-1|-
TGTGCCAGCAGTTACGGAATAGGCACTGAAGCTTTCTTT
CASSYGIGTEAFF
>-|13|TRBV7-9|TRBJ2-3|few
TGTGCCAGCAGCTCCACTCGGGACGATACGCAGTATTTT
CASSSTRDDTQYF
>TRBD2|14|TRBV9|TRBJ2-3|-
TGTGCCAGCAGCCCGGGACTAGCTTCAGATACGCAGTATTTT
CASSPGLASDTQYF
>TRBD1|15|TRBV4-1|TRBJ2-5|-
TGCGCCAGCAGCCACCTCCCGGACAGGGAAGAGACCCAGTACTTC
CASSHLPDREETQYF
>-|13|TRBV28|TRBJ1-1|many
TGTGCCAGCAGCCGCCCGGGGAACACTGAAGCTTTCTTT
CASSRPGNTEAFF
>TRBD2|17|TRBV6-1|TRBJ2-1|few
TGTGCCAGCAGTGAGACCCTTGGGCTAGCGGGGGACAATGAGCAGTTCTTC
CASSETLGLAGDNEQFF
>TRBD2|15|TRBV7-2|TRBJ2-7|few
TGTGCCAGCAGCTATAGCGGGCAAATAACCTACGAGCAGTACTTC
CASSYSGQITYEQYF
>-|16|TRBV7-2|TRBJ2-7|many
TGTGCCAGCAGCTCCCCCAGTCTCCATAGCTCCTACGAGCAGTACTTC
CASSSPSLHSSYEQYF
>-|15|TRBV7-2|TRBJ2-7|many
TGTGCCAGCAGCTACGACAGTAAGAACCCCTACGAGCAGTACTTC
CASSYDSKNPYEQYF
>TRBD2|16|TRBV5-4|TRBJ2-7|-
TGTGCCAGCAGCTTGGACCAGACTAGCGGGGGCCACGAGCAGTACTTC
CASSLDQTSGGHEQYF
>-|15|TRBV7-9|TRBJ1-2|few
TGTGCCAGCAGCTTACTCACGGCTTTTGGGAATGGCTACACCTTC
CASSLLTAFGNGYTF
>-|16|TRBV6-5|TRBJ1-1|once
TGTGCCAGCAGTTCCACAACCACAGGGCTCGAGGCTGAAGCTTTCTTT
CASSSTTTGLEAEAFF
>-|16|TRBV15|TRBJ1-5|-
TGTGCCACCAGCAGAGATCTCCTAGTGGGGTGGCAGCCCCAGCATTTT
CATSRDLLVGWQPQHF
>-|14|TRBV7-3|TRBJ1-6|few
TGTGCCAGCAGCGTGGGGGGGGCGAATTCACCCCTCCACTTT
CASSVGGANSPLHF
>TRBD2|15|TRBV20-1|TRBJ2-5|-
TGCAGTGCTAGAGTACTAGCGGGGGTCCAAGAGACCCAGTACTTC
CSARVLAGVQETQYF
>TRBD1|12|TRBV11-2|TRBJ1-2|-
TGTGCCAGCAGCGCGACAGGGGACGGCTACACCTTC
CASSATGDGYTF
>TRBD1|14|TRBV12-3/TRBV12-4|TRBJ2-7|few
TGTGCCAGCAGCCCGACCGGGACAGGGCCCGAGCAGTACTTC
CASSPTGTGPEQYF
>TRBD2|16|TRBV12-3/TRBV12-4|TRBJ2-7|-
TGTGCCAGCAGTTTAGCGTTGGGACTAGCGAAAAACGAGCAGTACTTC
CASSLALGLAKNEQYF
>-|13|TRBV5-6|TRBJ2-3|-
TGTGCCAGCAGCGTGGAAACAGGGAGGCCGCAGTATTTT
CASSVETGRPQYF
>-|16|TRBV28|TRBJ2-3|-
TGTGCCAGCAGTTCCTCGGAGCGCGCCCGCACAGATACGCAGTATTTT
CASSSSERARTDTQYF
>-|14|TRBV19|TRBJ1-4|few
TGTGCCAGTAGTTCAGATCACGGGGATGAAAAACTGTTTTTT
CASSSDHGDEKLFF
>TRBD1|15|TRBV7-9|TRBJ2-2|-
TGTGCCAGCAGCGCCGGACAGGGGCTCACCGGGGAGCTGTTTTTT
CASSAGQGLTGELFF
>-|12|TRBV7-2|TRBJ1-2|many
TGTGCCAGCAGCTTCATGAAGGGACGTACAGCCTTC
CASSFMKGRTAF
>TRBD1|14|TRBV7-9|TRBJ2-7|many
TGTGCCAGCAGCTCACAGGGGAACCCCTACGAGCAGTACTTC
CASSSQGNPYEQYF
>-|16|TRBV4-1|TRBJ2-7|few
TGCGCCAGCAGCCCGGAGGGGACAGAGAACACCTACGAGCAGTACTTC
CASSPEGTENTYEQYF
>-|15|TRBV28|TRBJ2-1|many
TGTGCCAGCAGTTTCTCGGGGAAGGCCTACAATGAGCAGTTCTTC
CASSFSGKAYNEQFF
>-|13|TRBV12-3/TRBV12-4|TRBJ1-5|-
TGTGCCAGCAGTTTACGAATGAATCAGCCCCAGCATTTT
CASSLRMNQPQHF
>TRBD1|11|TRBV28|TRBJ2-5|-
TGTGCGACAGGGGGCAGGGAGACCCAGTACTTC
CATGGRETQYF
>-|13|TRBV20-1|TRBJ1-5|-
TGCAGTGCTAGGGCCTTCCCGCGCGAGCCCCAGCATTTT
CSARAFPREPQHF
>-|12|TRBV28|TRBJ2-7|few
TGTGCCAGCGTAGACTCTTCCTACGAGCAGTACTTC
CASVDSSYEQYF
>-|15|TRBV7-9|TRBJ1-4|many
TGTGCCAGCAGCTTAGCGTTAGGGAGAGATGAAAAACTGTTTTTT
CASSLALGRDEKLFF
>-|15|TRBV5-6|TRBJ1-5|-
TGTGCCAGCAGCTTCAGTGCAGTCAGCAATCAGCCCCAGCATTTT
CASSFSAVSNQPQHF
>-|19|TRBV19|TRBJ2-2|few
TGTGCCAGTAGTTCCCGGCCTCTCGGGACCCGAGGGGGCACCGGGGAGCTGTTTTTT
CASSSRPLGTRGGTGELFF
>TRBD1|14|TRBV7-4|TRBJ1-2|few
TGTGCCAGCAGTCGGTCACAGGGGAGCGGTGGCTACACCTTC
CASSRSQGSGGYTF